This passage covers 31 T cell receptor beta chains from one sample sequenced in a study of CD8+ T cells in alopecia areata. Documented treatment: oral pan-JAK inhibitor, 5-10 mg twice daily. Extraction of RNA preceded its reverse transcription into cDNA, which served as the sequencing template. TCRdb keeps only in-frame clones here, not all; method: immunoSEQ multiplex PCR. The sample shows 150,000 to 250,000 clones, 55% to 70% of them seen only once. Specimen: CD4+ T cells sorted from blood, collected at week 24, from a patient treated with tofacitinib. All receptors come from a human donor with alopecia areata.

The V and J genes are TRBV5-4 and TRBJ2-7; 8 bases match TRBD1. Germline-derived CDR1 and CDR2 are SGHNT and YYREEE (reference sequence). The J segment lost 2 bases and the V segment lost 9 bases, leaving 10 bases of the junction unmatched. This CDR3 comprises 14 residues. The CDR3 region is CATYRTGSPYEQYF. CDR3 bases: TGTGCCACCTATAGGACAGGGTCCCCCTACGAGCAGTACTTC.

This clone was counted once. The rearrangement links TRBV29-1 to TRBJ1-2, with D hard to call. CDR1 and CDR2 from the germline V gene are SQVTM and ANQGSEA. The CDR3 contains 11 residues. V was clipped by 3 bases and J by 9 bases, with 11 bases between them. The CDR3: CSVESARSYTF. The DNA of the CDR3 is TGCAGCGTTGAGTCAGCTAGGAGCTACACCTTC.

The V gene is TRBV5-6, the J gene TRBJ1-5; D may be TRBD1 (5 bases). This CDR3 has 13 residues. Trimming removed 4 bases at V and 7 bases at J, with 12 bases between. CDR1 SGHDT and CDR2 YYEEEE come from the germline V gene. The CDR3 DNA reads as TGTGCCAGCAGCATGACTAGGGGACAGCCCCAGCATTTT. Translation gives CASSMTRGQPQHF.

The table lists this clone with a few counts. The chain couples TRBV5-6 to TRBJ2-5; 9 bases agree with TRBD1. V lost 3 bases and J lost 4; bases outside the gene matches: 4. The CDR3 sequence is 14 residues long. Germline V gives CDR1 SGHDT, CDR2 YYEEEE. In nucleotides, the CDR3 is TGTGCCAGCAGCTCCGGGACAGGGAGAGAGACCCAGTACTTC. Protein product: CASSSGTGRETQYF.

This clone came up a few times. V and J are TRBV29-1 and TRBJ2-1, with unresolved D. Between the trimmed V and J ends, which lost 2 bases and 4 bases, there was a span of 12 bases. This CDR3 has 14 residues. Germline CDR1 and CDR2: SQVTM and ANQGSEA. The CDR3 DNA reads TGCAGCGTTGAATGGGCAGCATTTTACAATGAGCAGTTCTTC. This codes for CSVEWAAFYNEQFF.

This clone was seen more than once but under ten times. V usage is TRBV29-1 and J usage is TRBJ2-4, with 8 bases fitting TRBD1. V gave up 3 bases and J gave up 2 bases; unmatched junction bases: 6. The CDR3 is 15 residues long. Looked up from germline, CDR1 is SQVTM and CDR2 is ANQGSEA. CDR3 bases: TGCAGCGTTGACCGGACAGGGAGTACCAAAAACATTCAGTACTTC. Translated: CSVDRTGSTKNIQYF.

The chain couples TRBV6-6 to TRBJ1-5; D uncertain. The CDR3 consists of 14 residues. The V and J ends lost 0 bases and 0 bases respectively, with 3 bases between them. Germline-derived CDR1 and CDR2 are MNHNY and SVGAGI (reference sequence). In DNA form, the CDR3 reads TGTGCCAGCAGTTACTCGCATAGCAATCAGCCCCAGCATTTT. Translated, it gives CASSYSHSNQPQHF.

In its sample, this clone was seen once. This sequence joins TRBV5-1 and TRBJ2-5; a weak D match, TRBD1 (6 bases). The assigned J gene may be wrong: the sequence end matches TRBJ2-7 better. The CDR3 spans 14 residues. The germline V gene encodes CDR1 SGHRS and CDR2 YFSETQ. CDR3 nucleotide sequence: TGCGCCAGCAGGATGACAGGTAACTCCTACGAGCAGTACTTC. Translation gives CASRMTGNSYEQYF.

Only one count was recorded for this clone. The chain uses TRBV4-3 and TRBJ2-2; D may be TRBD2 (5 bases). The V end was cut by 4 bases, the J end by 6 bases, with 9 bases between. The germline V gene has CDR1 LGHNA and CDR2 YSLEER. The CDR3 consists of 13 residues. The CDR3 loop is CASSPSGAGELFF. The CDR3, as DNA: TGCGCCAGCAGCCCGTCCGGGGCCGGGGAGCTGTTTTTT.

V gene TRBV9 combines with J gene TRBJ2-1; D gene uncertain. Per germline, CDR1 SGDLS and CDR2 YYNGEE. Trimming stripped 0 bases from V and 12 bases from J, with 10 bases between. This CDR3 comprises 12 residues. The CDR3 coding sequence is TGTGCCAGCAGCGTAGGCGTGGATAGGCAGTTCTTC. It is translated as CASSVGVDRQFF.

The chain links TRBV9 to TRBJ1-2; unclear D gene. The CDR3 spans 15 residues. V was cut by 0 bases and J by 4 bases, with 13 bases left in between. The V gene's germline CDR1 is SGDLS and CDR2 YYNGEE. CDR3 sequence: CASSVDGAASYGYTF. CDR3 bases: TGTGCCAGCAGCGTAGATGGCGCCGCAAGCTATGGCTACACCTTC.

The rearrangement links TRBV9 to TRBJ1-3, with D tentatively TRBD1 (6 bases). Trimming took off 0 bases at V and 4 bases at J, with 11 bases between the two ends. Germline V gives CDR1 SGDLS, CDR2 YYNGEE. The CDR3 sequence is 15 residues long. CDR3 protein: CASSVGAGDGNTIYF. In DNA form, the CDR3 reads TGTGCCAGCAGCGTAGGGGCAGGGGACGGAAACACCATATATTTT.

The chain combines TRBV5-4 with TRBJ2-6; D is undetermined. CDR1 is SGHNT, CDR2 YYREEE, per germline (reference sequence). The CDR3 has 17 residues. Deletions cut 2 bases from V and 0 bases from J, with 12 bases between. CDR3 loop: CASSFKVPFSGANVLTF. CDR3 bases: TGTGCCAGCAGCTTCAAGGTCCCCTTCTCTGGGGCCAACGTCCTGACTTTC. The full variable domain, with the rest looked up from reference TRBV5-4 and TRBJ2-6, is ETGVTQSPTHLIKTRGQQVTLRCSSQSGHNTVSWYQQALGQGPQFIFQYYREEENGRGNFPPRFSGLQFPNYSSELNVNALELDDSALYLCASSFKVPFSGANVLTFGAGSRLTVL.

The chain joins TRBV29-1 to TRBJ1-5, with D uncertain. The V end lost 4 bases, the J end lost 1 base, and 14 bases lay between the germline ends. Per germline, CDR1 SQVTM and CDR2 ANQGSEA. The CDR3 has 15 amino acids. CDR3 sequence: CSVVAETSSNQPQHF. The CDR3 DNA sequence: TGCAGCGTTGTGGCAGAGACATCCAGCAATCAGCCCCAGCATTTT.

This chain connects TRBV4-2 to TRBJ2-3; TRBD2 might be the D (6 bases). CDR3 length: 16 amino acids. V lost 1 base, J lost 2 bases, and 13 bases lay in between. CDR1 LGHNA and CDR2 YNFKEQ come from the germline V gene. The CDR3 nucleotides read TGTGCCAGCAGCCAAGCCCCGGGGGAAACCACAGATACGCAGTATTTT. This gives the protein CASSQAPGETTDTQYF.

The CDR3 sequence: CASRLLFPDTQYF. CDR3 DNA: TGTGCCAGCAGACTATTATTCCCAGATACGCAGTATTTT. The chain is built from TRBV6-5 and TRBJ2-3; D is unclear. Per the germline V gene, CDR1 is MNHEY and CDR2 is SVGAGI. V gave up 6 bases and J gave up 4 bases, with 11 bases separating them. The CDR3 length is 13 residues.

This clone was counted only a few times. The chain joins TRBV6-1 to TRBJ2-2; D is possibly TRBD1 (5 bases). The germline V gene encodes CDR1 MNHNS and CDR2 SASEGT. The CDR3 has 15 residues. The ends were cut back, 4 bases at V and 0 bases at J, with 9 bases in the middle. CDR3 DNA sequence: TGTGCCAGCAGTGCAGGGAACGCGAACACCGGGGAGCTGTTTTTT. Amino acid sequence: CASSAGNANTGELFF.

CDR3 nucleotide sequence: TGTGCCAGCAACATAGGGGGCTCAGGGGCCAACGTCCTGACTTTC. Residues: CASNIGGSGANVLTF. This chain connects TRBV7-2 to TRBJ2-6; TRBD1 aligns across 7 bases. The junction had 7 bases not matched to a gene; V was cut back by 7 bases and J by 4 bases. The germline CDR1 and CDR2 sequences are SGHTA and FQGNSA. The CDR3 extends over 15 amino acids.

The genes are TRBV5-1 and TRBJ2-7; 9 bases align to TRBD1. The J segment lost 2 bases and the V segment lost 4 bases, leaving 10 bases of the junction unmatched. The CDR3 is 16 residues long. Germline V gene lookup returns CDR1 SGHRS and CDR2 YFSETQ. CDR3 sequence reads: CASSPVPGQGTYEQYF. In DNA, the CDR3 is TGCGCCAGCAGCCCTGTCCCGGGACAGGGAACCTACGAGCAGTACTTC.

The chain recombines TRBV5-6 with TRBJ2-7; no reliable D call. This CDR3 region has 12 residues. The V gene's germline CDR1 is SGHDT and CDR2 YYEEEE. Trimming pared 0 bases from V and 7 bases from J, leaving 8 bases between. CDR3 region: CASSLEEIEQYF. Here the CDR3 DNA reads TGTGCCAGCAGCTTGGAGGAAATAGAGCAGTACTTC.

The CDR3 DNA reads as TGCGCCAGCAGCCGGACAGCCTTCTATGGCTACACCTTC. This encodes CASSRTAFYGYTF. The chain is built from TRBV4-1 and TRBJ1-2; possibly TRBD1 for D (6 bases). This CDR3 contains 13 residues. V was shortened by 4 bases and J by 4 bases, with 10 bases between the two germline ends. CDR1 MGHRA and CDR2 YSYEKL come from the germline V gene.

V is TRBV29-1 and J is TRBJ2-5; D not certain. The V gene's germline CDR1 is SQVTM and CDR2 ANQGSEA. The CDR3 is made up of 11 amino acids. V was clipped by 2 bases and J by 3 bases, with 4 bases between them. CDR3 in DNA: TGCAGCGTTGAACAAGAAGAGACCCAGTACTTC. This translates into CSVEQEETQYF.

This clone was detected only a few times. V usage is TRBV4-3 and J usage is TRBJ1-1; D ambiguous. Germline V gene lookup returns CDR1 LGHNA and CDR2 YSLEER. V lost 4 bases and J lost 4, with 10 bases in between. The CDR3 spans 13 residues. In DNA, the CDR3 is TGCGCCAGCAGCCTGGAGACAAGCACTGAAGCTTTCTTT. As protein: CASSLETSTEAFF.

This chain links TRBV7-2 with TRBJ2-5, with 7 bases identical to TRBD2. This CDR3 has 15 amino acids. Trimming at V came to 5 bases and at J to 1 base, leaving 7 bases not matched to a gene. CDR1 SGHTA and CDR2 FQGNSA come from the germline V gene. Written as DNA, the CDR3 is TGTGCCAGCAGCCTTTCCGGCGGGGGCCAAGAGACCCAGTACTTC. Its protein is CASSLSGGGQETQYF. The full variable domain, with the rest looked up from reference TRBV7-2 and TRBJ2-5, is GAGVSQSPSNKVTEKGKDVELRCDPISGHTALYWYRQSLGQGLEFLIYFQGNSAPDKSGLPSDRFSAERTGGSVSTLTIQRTQQEDSAVYLCASSLSGGGQETQYFGPGTRLLVL.

The rearrangement links TRBV7-8 to TRBJ1-5, with D unresolved. CDR3 length equals 14 residues. Trimming left V 3 bases short and J 3 bases short, with 9 bases between. In germline, CDR1 is SGHVS, CDR2 FQNEAQ. The CDR3 protein is CASSLIWNNQPQHF. The CDR3 DNA follows: TGTGCCAGCAGCTTGATCTGGAACAATCAGCCCCAGCATTTT.

The rearrangement uses TRBV2 and TRBJ2-7; no reliable D call. Germline-derived CDR1 and CDR2 are SNHLY and FYNNEI. V was clipped by 8 bases and J by 2 bases, with 10 bases between them. The CDR3 length is 12 residues. CDR3 nucleotide sequence: TGTGCCAGCTCGGACGGACCCTACGAGCAGTACTTC. It specifies CASSDGPYEQYF.

This clone was observed a handful of times. The V gene is TRBV6-5, the J gene TRBJ1-2; 10 positions agree with TRBD1. V lost 7 bases and J lost 6; bases outside the gene matches: 5. Germline V gene sequence: CDR1 MNHEY, CDR2 SVGAGI. This CDR3 is 13 amino acids long. In DNA form, the CDR3 reads TGTGCCAGCACCCGGGACAGGGGACATGGCTACACCTTC. This sequence encodes CASTRDRGHGYTF.

The chain combines TRBV30 with TRBJ2-4; TRBD1 might be the D (6 bases). This CDR3 is built from 15 residues. V was cut by 3 bases and J by 9 bases, with 21 bases left in between. In germline, CDR1 is GTSNPN, CDR2 SVGIG (reference sequence). CDR3 coding DNA: TGTGCCTGGAGCCCCCAGATGGGCCAGGGGTCCATTCAGTACTTC. It codes for CAWSPQMGQGSIQYF. Using reference TRBV30 and TRBJ2-4 for the parts outside the CDR3, the full variable domain is SQTIHQWPATLVQPVGSPLSLECTVEGTSNPNLYWYRQAAGRGLQLLFYSVGIGQISSEVPQNLSASRPQDRQFILSSKKLLLSDSGFYLCAWSPQMGQGSIQYFGAGTRLSVL.

This clone has only a few counts. V and J are TRBV5-1 and TRBJ1-5; D gene uncertain. The germline V gene has CDR1 SGHRS and CDR2 YFSETQ. The ends were cut back, 5 bases at V and 1 base at J, with 13 bases in the middle. This CDR3 contains 15 residues. In DNA, the CDR3 is TGCGCCAGCAGACTCACGTGGGAGAGCAATCAGCCCCAGCATTTT. It is translated as CASRLTWESNQPQHF.

The genes are TRBV7-9 and TRBJ2-1, with 14 nucleotides matching TRBD2. This CDR3 comprises 16 residues. The ends lost 4 bases at V and 5 bases at J; junction bases unmatched: 4. Germline lookup yields CDR1 SEHNR and CDR2 FQNEAQ (reference sequence). CDR3 coding DNA: TGTGCCAGCAGCTCTACGGGACTAGCGGGAGACAATGAGCAGTTCTTC. This translates into CASSSTGLAGDNEQFF.

The chain is built from TRBV7-6 and TRBJ2-5; D unresolved. This CDR3 has 14 amino acids. Germline V CDR1 and CDR2: SGHVS, FNYEAQ. V was pared by 4 bases and J by 2 bases, with 11 bases between. CDR3 sequence (DNA): TGTGCCAGCAGCTCCCGGACGTTTCAAGAGACCCAGTACTTC. It translates to CASSSRTFQETQYF.